These T cell receptor beta chains were read from a single sample in a study of T cells in Graves' hyperthyroidism and ophthalmopathy. TCRdb recomputed calls from the multiplex PCR reads with MiXCR, one row per CDR3 protein. The repertoire includes around 760,000 distinct CDR3 sequences, just over 35% of them detected once, and more than 25% sits in the top ten. Source material: blood. The receptor set was obtained from a woman in her 40s with Graves' hyperthyroidism. Both conserved end residues are part of each CDR3. Each record gives: V gene, D gene, J gene, clone size, CDR3 DNA, CDR3 protein. D genes are given only for firm matches. Only part of the rows carry a size: once, few, many, or a class if the clone is expanded.

>TRBV10-3|NA|TRBJ1-3|many
TGTGCCACCCGGACGGGAAGCTCTGGAAACACCATATATTTT
CATRTGSSGNTIYF
>TRBV12-3/TRBV12-4|NA|TRBJ2-7|NA
TGTGCCAGCGGGGGGGCCGGTTACGAGCAGTACTTC
CASGGAGYEQYF
>TRBV6-5|NA|TRBJ2-5|NA
TGTGCCAGCAGTTACGGATCGACAGCGGATCAAGAGACCCAGTACTTC
CASSYGSTADQETQYF
>TRBV7-2|NA|TRBJ1-2|NA
TGTGCCAGCAGTTATCGTCACGGATACACCTTC
CASSYRHGYTF
>TRBV20-1|TRBD1|TRBJ1-1|NA
TGCAGTGCTAGAGAGGTCGGGACAGGGGACACTGAAGCTTTCTTT
CSAREVGTGDTEAFF
>TRBV10-1|NA|TRBJ1-5|NA
TGCGCCAGCAGTGAGTCTAAACAACTGAAGAATCAGCCCCAGCATTTT
CASSESKQLKNQPQHF
>TRBV7-9|NA|TRBJ2-7|few
TGTGCCAGCAGCACCCAACAGGGGGGGGCCTACGAGCAGTACTTC
CASSTQQGGAYEQYF
>TRBV6-5|NA|TRBJ1-3|NA
TGTGCCAGCAGTTACTCGCGGGGCTCTGGAAACACCATATATTTT
CASSYSRGSGNTIYF
>TRBV13|NA|TRBJ1-2|few
TGTGCCAGCAGCGGAATAGGTTGGGGGCGCTTCGGTGGCTACACCTTC
CASSGIGWGRFGGYTF
>TRBV4-3|NA|TRBJ1-4|few
TGCGCCAGCAGCCAAGTCGGTCCGGGTACTAATGAAAAACTGTTTTTT
CASSQVGPGTNEKLFF
>TRBV7-2|NA|TRBJ1-6|many
TGTGCCAGCAGCCTCTCGGACAGATTCTCTTCACCCCTCCACTTT
CASSLSDRFSSPLHF
>TRBV25-1|NA|TRBJ1-2|NA
TGTGCCAGCAGTGAAATCGGGACATATGACCTCAACTATGGCTACACCTTC
CASSEIGTYDLNYGYTF
>TRBV12-3/TRBV12-4|NA|TRBJ1-4|many
TGTGCCAGCATCAGCCCGGGGGGTGAAAAACTGTTTTTT
CASISPGGEKLFF
>TRBV20-1|NA|TRBJ1-5|NA
TGCAGTGCTAGGTCCCCCGAACACGGAGGGAATCAGCCCCAGCATTTT
CSARSPEHGGNQPQHF
>TRBV11-2|NA|TRBJ1-1|few
TGTGCCAGCCTCTTGCGACCGGGGAACACTGAAGCTTTCTTT
CASLLRPGNTEAFF
>TRBV20-1|TRBD1|TRBJ2-3|once
TGCAGTGCCCCCAGGACAGGGAGGACAGATACGCAGTATTTT
CSAPRTGRTDTQYF
>TRBV16|NA|TRBJ1-5|NA
TGTGCCAGCAGCCAACCAGGGTGGGGCTACAATCAGCCCCAGCATTTT
CASSQPGWGYNQPQHF
>TRBV2|NA|TRBJ2-3|once
TGTGCCAGCAGTGCTCCTCCGTCTACGCAGTATTTT
CASSAPPSTQYF
>TRBV10-1|TRBD1|TRBJ2-7|few
TGCGCCAGCAGCCGGTCGGGGACAGATCTCTACGAGCAGTACTTC
CASSRSGTDLYEQYF
>TRBV6-5|NA|TRBJ1-2|NA
TGTGCCAGCAGTTACTCGCGGACAGTTAATGGCTACACCTTC
CASSYSRTVNGYTF
>TRBV5-1|TRBD2|TRBJ2-5|NA
TGCGCCAGCAGCCGCACCCGGACTAGCGGGAGGGCCAACAGGGGGGAGACCCAGTACTTC
CASSRTRTSGRANRGETQYF
>TRBV5-1|TRBD1|TRBJ1-3|few
TGCGCCAGCAGCTTACAGGGGAACTCTGGAAACACCATATATTTT
CASSLQGNSGNTIYF
>TRBV10-3|NA|TRBJ2-3|few
TGTGCCATCAGTGACCAGACAGATACGCAGTATTTT
CAISDQTDTQYF
>TRBV10-3|NA|TRBJ2-7|once
TGTGCCATCAGTGAGCAGGGGAGACAGGATAAAGCGTACTACGAGCAGTACTTC
CAISEQGRQDKAYYEQYF
>TRBV29-1|TRBD1|TRBJ2-7|NA
TGTGCCAGCAGCGCGACAGGGCCCTCCTACGAGCAGTACTTC
CASSATGPSYEQYF
>TRBV29-1|TRBD2|TRBJ2-2|many
TGCAGCGTGATACCGACTAGCGGGACCGGGGAGCTGTTTTTT
CSVIPTSGTGELFF
>TRBV20-1|NA|TRBJ2-5|NA
TGCAGTGCTAGATCTGGGGGCGGAGAAGAGACCCAGCACTTC
CSARSGGGEETQHF
>TRBV12-3/TRBV12-4|TRBD1|TRBJ1-4|few
TGTGCCAGCAGCTCAGGGGGATCTGCAACTAATGAAAAACTGTTTTTT
CASSSGGSATNEKLFF
>TRBV6-1|TRBD2|TRBJ2-5|NA
TGTGCCAGCAGCCCGGCGGGTAGCGGGAGAGAGACCCAGTACTTC
CASSPAGSGRETQYF
>TRBV7-6|TRBD1|TRBJ2-7|many
TGTGCCAGCAGCCCCTCCGGGACAGGGTCCTACGAGCAGTACTTC
CASSPSGTGSYEQYF
>TRBV7-9|NA|TRBJ1-4|many
TGTGCCAGCAGCCCGACTCAGGGCGGTGAAAAACTGTTTTTT
CASSPTQGGEKLFF
>TRBV7-9|TRBD2|TRBJ2-7|NA
TGTGCCAGCAGCCCGACTAGCGGGAGGGACAGGAACTACGAGCAGTACTTC
CASSPTSGRDRNYEQYF
>TRBV10-3|NA|TRBJ1-2|many
TGTGCCATCAGTGAGAGGGGCGCGGACTATGGCTACACCTTC
CAISERGADYGYTF
>TRBV2|NA|TRBJ1-1|NA
TGTGCCAGCAGTGTCTTGACTGAAGCTTTCTTT
CASSVLTEAFF
>TRBV6-5|NA|TRBJ1-6|once
TGTGCCAGCAGTTATCAGGGATCTTCACCCCTCCACTTT
CASSYQGSSPLHF
>TRBV24-1|NA|TRBJ1-2|many
TGTGCCACCAGTGATGGGGCAGGGCCGGGGTATGGCTACACCTTC
CATSDGAGPGYGYTF
>TRBV7-8|TRBD1|TRBJ1-1|few
TGTGCCAGCAGCCATTTTAACAGACAGGGCGGCACTGAAGCTTTCTTT
CASSHFNRQGGTEAFF
>TRBV11-2|TRBD2|TRBJ2-2|few
TGTGCCAGCGGTGTCTTAGCGGGGTCATCGAACACCGGGGAGCTGTTTTTT
CASGVLAGSSNTGELFF
>TRBV6-6|TRBD2|TRBJ2-5|many
TGTGCCAGCAGTGGGACTAGCGGACTCCAAGAGACCCAGTACTTC
CASSGTSGLQETQYF
>TRBV7-9|TRBD2|TRBJ2-5|few
TGTGCCAGCAGTCTGACTAGCGGGGGGGCCGTAGAGACCCAGTACTTC
CASSLTSGGAVETQYF
>TRBV25-1|NA|TRBJ1-5|few
TGTGCCAGCAGCCCGGATGGAGGGGGGTTCAATCAGCCCCAGCATTTT
CASSPDGGGFNQPQHF
>TRBV5-5|NA|TRBJ1-2|many
TGTGCCAGCAGTTGGACGGGGACTAACTATGGCTACACCTTC
CASSWTGTNYGYTF
>TRBV10-3|NA|TRBJ1-5|few
TGTGCCATCAGTGAGTCGTCAGGGGCAGGCAATCAGCCCCAGCATTTT
CAISESSGAGNQPQHF
>TRBV12-3/TRBV12-4|NA|TRBJ1-5|many
TGTGCCAGCAGCGCAGGGGCCGTCGGTCAGCCCCAGCATTTT
CASSAGAVGQPQHF
>TRBV29-1|NA|TRBJ1-2|NA
TGCAGCGTTGAAGATCTGCCGGGTGACCCCAACTATGGCTACACCTTC
CSVEDLPGDPNYGYTF
>TRBV12-3/TRBV12-4|NA|TRBJ2-2|NA
TGTGCCAGCAGCCAAGGTTGGGTACAGGGTTCCGGGGAGCTGTTTTTT
CASSQGWVQGSGELFF